These T cell receptor beta chains were read from a single sample in a study of post-analysis software for immune sequencing data. Each CDR3 protein is one row after TCRdb ran MiXCR on the PCR reads. The sample has 750,000 to 900,000 distinct CDR3 sequences, 46% seen once. Sequencing was performed on blood. Receptors were obtained from a girl between 10 and 17 years old with multiple sclerosis. Both conserved end residues are part of each CDR3. Fields, in order: CDR3 protein, D gene, J gene, V gene. D genes are given only for firm matches.

CSARDLGRTLLAGVNNEQFF,TRBD2,TRBJ2-1,TRBV20-1
CATRAGGRTDAQYF,TRBD2,TRBJ2-3,TRBV24-1
CASSPAQQGAYTEAFF,TRBD1,TRBJ1-1,TRBV5-1
CASSRGYRVYGQYF,.,TRBJ2-7,TRBV7-2
CASSSAGLMFF,.,TRBJ2-1,TRBV28
CSVGRRGWLNEQYF,.,.,TRBV29-1
CSARRQGLANYGYTF,TRBD1,TRBJ1-2,TRBV20-1
CASSSSGNTNNEQFF,TRBD2,TRBJ2-1,TRBV6-6
CSAQTLGAQETQYF,.,TRBJ2-5,TRBV20-1
CATSDNQQGYRDEQFF,.,TRBJ2-1,TRBV24-1
CSARDRGEQFF,.,TRBJ2-1,TRBV20-1
CASRKNTGELFF,.,TRBJ2-2,TRBV27